These 14 T cell receptor beta chains were all obtained from the same sample, sequenced in a study of T cells in women clearing cervical HPV infection. Sequencing used immunoSEQ multiplex PCR; TCRdb keeps in-frame clones, though not all of them. Its table lists 30,000 to 35,000 clones. Material for sequencing was blood buffy coat. The source is a woman aged 18 to 69 with a cervical HPV16 infection that either progressed to CIN3+ or cleared (not recorded which).

As for this clone: Read coverage stops 3 residues before the CDR3 terminus; the germline J gene supplies the remainder. The chain employs TRBV20-1 and TRBJ1-2, with a weak D call TRBD1 (6 bases). Per the germline V gene, CDR1 is DFQATT and CDR2 is SNEGSKA (reference sequence). The length of the CDR3 is 12 residues. The part of the CDR3 DNA that was read is TGCAGTGCTAGGGGGGGGCATTGGGGC. Translation: CSARGGHWG. The whole CDR3 protein reads CSARGGHWGYTF.

On this clone itself: The CDR3 goes on 3 residues after the read ends, and that part is filled in from the germline J gene. This chain connects TRBV2 to TRBJ2-2, with D perhaps matching TRBD2 (7 bases). CDR3 length: 15 residues. V was shortened by 4 bases and J by 8 bases, with 17 bases between the two germline ends. Germline lookup yields CDR1 SNHLY and CDR2 FYNNEI. The CDR3 reads CASSVASGGAGELFF. Incomplete CDR3 DNA: TGTGCCAGCAGTGTCGCGTCGGGGGGCGCGGGGGAG.

The sequenced part of the CDR3 DNA is TGTGCCAGCAGCTTTGCGAGGGCATCGTCACCC. This translates into CASSFARASSP. The entire CDR3 is CASSFARASSPLHF. This chain links TRBV5-5 with TRBJ1-6; D is undetermined. Read data end 3 residues before the CDR3 end; the end is taken from the germline J gene. This CDR3 spans 14 amino acids. CDR1 is SGHKS, CDR2 YYEKEE, per germline (reference sequence). The V end was cut by 2 bases, the J end by 10 bases, with 13 bases between.

Comments on this clone: The sequenced fragment ends 3 residues before the CDR3 boundary, so the rest is inferred from the germline J gene. The chain couples TRBV6-2 or TRBV6-3 to TRBJ1-2; possible D gene TRBD1, 5 bases. The CDR3 sequence is 12 residues long. Germline CDR1 is MNHEY and CDR2 is SVGEGT. CDR3 DNA, as far as it was read: TGTGCCAGCAGTTACCTCCGACAGGGC. It codes for CASSYLRQG. The whole CDR3 sequence reads CASSYLRQGYTF.

In regard to this clone: The read terminates 3 residues ahead of where the CDR3 ends, so the germline J gene completes it. The chain combines TRBV10-3 with TRBJ2-5; 9 positions agree with TRBD1. The CDR3 covers 15 residues. Germline loops: CDR1 ENHRY, CDR2 SYGVKD. V trimming: 3 bases; J trimming: 5 bases; junction bases outside the gene matches: 7. The sequenced part of the CDR3 DNA is TGTGCCATCAGTGATCCGGGACAGGGAGGCGAGACC. This translates into CAISDPGQGGET. The whole CDR3 sequence is CAISDPGQGGETQYF.

About this clone: The sequence runs out 3 residues before the end of the CDR3; the remainder is reconstructed from the germline J gene. The chain combines TRBV6-1 with TRBJ2-3; 9 bases agree with TRBD2. The V and J ends lost 4 bases and 4 bases, in that order; junction bases with no gene match: 3. The CDR3 loop spans 14 amino acids. The germline CDR1 and CDR2 sequences are MNHNS and SASEGT. The CDR3 sequence: CASSAASGADTQYF. The DNA read from the CDR3 is TGTGCCAGCAGTGCGGCTAGCGGGGCAGATACG.

To note about this clone: The read gets to within 3 residues of the CDR3 end, and the germline J gene fills in the rest. This chain links TRBV20-1 with TRBJ2-1; 7 bases are a match to TRBD2. The CDR3 is 12 amino acids. The V and J ends lost 3 bases and 9 bases, in that order; junction bases with no gene match: 5. Germline assignment: CDR1 DFQATT and CDR2 SNEGSKA (reference sequence). The sequenced part of the CDR3 DNA is TGCAGTGCTAGCCCAGCGGGGCGTGAG. Protein product: CSASPAGRE. The entire CDR3 sequence reads CSASPAGREQFF.

About this clone: The read stops 3 residues short of the end of the CDR3; the missing end is completed from the germline J gene. V gene TRBV18 combines with J gene TRBJ2-7, with a tentative D call TRBD2 (6 bases). The germline CDR1 and CDR2 sequences are KGHSH and LQKENI. This CDR3 comprises 15 residues. The V end was cut by 6 bases, the J end by 3 bases, with 18 bases between. The sequenced CDR3 bases are TGTGCCAGCTCTGACCAAGGGCTAGCGAACTACGAG. The encoded protein is CASSDQGLANYE. The CDR3 reads in full as CASSDQGLANYEQYF.

The CDR3: CASSLGAGANVLTF. Incomplete CDR3 DNA: TGTGCCAGTAGTCTAGGGGCCGGGGCCAACGTC. This sequence joins TRBV19 and TRBJ2-6; D may be TRBD1 (5 bases). The sequenced fragment ends 3 residues before the CDR3 boundary, so the rest is inferred from the germline J gene. V lost 5 bases, J lost 4 bases, and 9 bases lay in between. There are 14 residues in the CDR3. Germline V gives CDR1 LNHDA, CDR2 SQIVND (reference sequence).

The part of the CDR3 DNA that was read is TGCAGTGCTAACTCGGGACTCCACGTGGAGACC. It is translated as CSANSGLHVET. The full CDR3 is CSANSGLHVETQYF. The chain has TRBV20-1 and TRBJ2-5; tentative D call: TRBD2 (6 bases). The CDR3 extends 3 residues past the end of the read, so its final part is completed from the germline J gene. The CDR3 sequence is 14 residues long. Trimming removed 4 bases at V and 5 bases at J, with 17 bases between. Germline V lookup: CDR1 DFQATT, CDR2 SNEGSKA (reference sequence).

In regard to this clone: The observed sequence ends 3 residues before the CDR3 terminus, with the missing tail filled in from the germline J gene. The chain carries TRBV20-1 and TRBJ2-7, with TRBD1 matching 11 bases. The germline CDR1 and CDR2 sequences are DFQATT and SNEGSKA (reference sequence). CDR3 size: 14 residues. With 4 bases clipped from V and 4 bases from J, the junction kept 6 bases outside the gene matches. CDR3 DNA (partial): TGCAGTGCTAACCCGGGACAGGGGGATTACGAG. This encodes CSANPGQGDYE. The complete CDR3 protein is CSANPGQGDYEQYF.

Points on this clone: The CDR3 end falls 3 residues outside the read, so it is completed with the germline J gene. V and J are TRBV20-1 and TRBJ1-2, with D perhaps TRBD1 (5 bases). This CDR3 comprises 13 residues. The germline gives CDR1 DFQATT, CDR2 SNEGSKA (reference sequence). Between the trimmed V and J ends, which lost 6 bases and 3 bases, there was a span of 14 bases. The CDR3 region is CSAPTAGDYGYTF. The CDR3 DNA, read in part, is TGCAGTGCGCCGACAGCGGGCGACTATGGC.

Points on this clone: The missing CDR3 end, 3 residues past where the read stops, is filled in from the germline J gene. V is TRBV5-1 and J is TRBJ2-5; maybe TRBD1 (5 bases). This CDR3 contains 16 residues. Per the germline V gene, CDR1 is SGHRS and CDR2 is YFSETQ. The V end lost 0 bases, the J end lost 2 bases, and 14 bases lay between the germline ends. This CDR3 reads CASSLGGASRQETQYF. The sequenced CDR3 bases are TGCGCCAGCAGCTTGGGTGGGGCGTCACGACAAGAGACC.

Worth noting for this clone: The CDR3 end falls 3 residues outside the read, so it is completed with the germline J gene. V usage is TRBV20-1 and J usage is TRBJ2-3; 12 bases fit TRBD2. The CDR3 is made up of 16 amino acids. CDR1 is DFQATT, CDR2 SNEGSKA, per germline (reference sequence). J was trimmed by 3 bases and V by 3 bases; bases with no gene match: 7. CDR3 DNA, as far as it was read: TGCAGTGCTAGTTATGGACTAGCGGGAAGAACAGATACG. This sequence encodes CSASYGLAGRTDT. From start to end, the CDR3 is CSASYGLAGRTDTQYF.